One sample yielded the 19 T cell receptor beta chains listed below, sequenced in a study of cytomegalovirus exposure and HLA in healthy donors. PCR was performed using 60 Vbeta and 13 Jbeta primers. Here immunoSEQ multiplex PCR was the method, and the copy in TCRdb shows in-frame clones only, minus some. The sample carries about 180,000 clones, 70% to 90% recorded once. The sequenced material came from PBMCs. These receptor sequences come from a woman in her twenties or thirties in good health and CMV-seronegative.

This clone was picked up a small number of times. The V gene is TRBV4-3, the J gene TRBJ2-3, with 11 bases aligning to TRBD2. Germline trimming cut 5 bases from V and 0 bases from J; bases unmatched to any gene: 13. The CDR3 totals 19 residues. CDR1 and CDR2 from the germline V gene are LGHNA and YSLEER. As DNA, the CDR3 is TGCGCCAGCAGCTCCCGACTAGCGGGAATTGGAGGAAGCACAGATACGCAGTATTTT. Its translation is CASSSRLAGIGGSTDTQYF.

The V gene is TRBV5-1, the J gene TRBJ2-5; 9 positions agree with TRBD2. The CDR3 has 14 amino acids. V was pared by 5 bases and J by 5 bases, with 7 bases of the junction left unmatched. Germline CDR1 SGHRS, CDR2 YFSETQ. In DNA form, the CDR3 reads TGCGCCAGCAGTTTGAGGCTAGCGGGGGAGACCCAGTACTTC. It encodes CASSLRLAGETQYF.

The chain employs TRBV16 and TRBJ1-1, with 9 bases that match TRBD1. The CDR3 totals 16 residues. In germline, CDR1 is KGHSY, CDR2 FQNENV. The V gene end was trimmed by 4 bases and the J gene end by 4 bases; junction bases not matched to a gene: 10. The CDR3, as DNA: TGTGCCAGCAGCCGAAGGACAGGGGCGTCGATCACTGAAGCTTTCTTT. Its translation: CASSRRTGASITEAFF.

This sequence joins TRBV19 and TRBJ1-1; D might be TRBD1 (5 bases). Trimming took off 2 bases at V and 1 base at J, with 8 bases between the two ends. The CDR3 consists of 14 residues. Germline V gene lookup returns CDR1 LNHDA and CDR2 SQIVND (reference sequence). The CDR3 loop reads CASSISGKNTEAFF. In DNA form, the CDR3 reads TGTGCCAGTAGTATATCAGGGAAGAACACTGAAGCTTTCTTT.

The V and J genes are TRBV28 and TRBJ2-1, with TRBD2 matching 9 bases. This CDR3 contains 17 residues. Germline CDR1 is MDHEN and CDR2 is SYDVKM. With V trimmed by 3 bases and J by 9 bases, 15 bases remained unmatched. The CDR3 nucleotides read TGTGCCAGCAGTTTCTTACCGCCGGGACTAGCTTCCGGTGAGCAGTTCTTC. It is translated as CASSFLPPGLASGEQFF.

This clone was counted once. The chain joins TRBV10-3 to TRBJ1-2; TRBD1 might be the D (6 bases). There are 12 residues in the CDR3. Trimming removed 2 bases from V and 7 bases from J, with 8 bases in between. CDR1 and CDR2 from the germline V gene are ENHRY and SYGVKD. The CDR3 DNA reads TGTGCCATCAGTGAGACAGGGTGTGGCTACACCTTC. It specifies CAISETGCGYTF.

V usage is TRBV27 and J usage is TRBJ1-4; weak D call: TRBD1 (6 bases). The length of the CDR3 is 17 residues. Looked up from germline, CDR1 is MNHEY and CDR2 is SMNVEV (reference sequence). Trimming shortened V by 5 bases and J by 8 bases, and 24 bases separated the two germline ends. The CDR3 DNA is TGTGCCAGCAGTCCGCGGGGGGACACGGTCCTGGAAGAAAAACTGTTTTTT. It translates to CASSPRGDTVLEEKLFF.

The chain carries TRBV6-5 and TRBJ2-5, with TRBD1 matching over 7 bases. The germline V gene has CDR1 MNHEY and CDR2 SVGAGI. This CDR3 contains 14 residues. V lost 2 bases and J lost 5; bases outside the gene matches: 5. DNA for the CDR3: TGTGCCAGCAGTTACGGAGACAGGGTGGAGACCCAGTACTTC. Its protein is CASSYGDRVETQYF.

A single count supports this clone. CDR3 protein: CATMGRSFLNTEAFF. For the CDR3, the DNA is TGTGCCACGATGGGGAGGTCTTTCCTGAACACTGAAGCTTTCTTT. The chain employs TRBV25-1 and TRBJ1-1; D is uncertain. This CDR3 region has 15 residues. V gave up 10 bases and J gave up 0 bases, with 18 bases separating them. Germline CDR1 is MGHDK and CDR2 is SYGVNS.

The chain employs TRBV5-4 and TRBJ2-1; 14 nucleotides line up with TRBD2. J gave up 10 bases and V 3 bases, and 3 bases lay outside the gene matches. Germline V gene sequence: CDR1 SGHNT, CDR2 YYREEE (reference sequence). This CDR3 is built from 14 residues. The DNA for the CDR3 is TGTGCCAGCAGCTGGACTAGCGGGGGGACCGAGCAGTTCTTC. It translates to CASSWTSGGTEQFF.

The chain links TRBV6-1 to TRBJ2-3; TRBD2 matches at 11 bases. This CDR3 has 15 residues. Germline V gives CDR1 MNHNS, CDR2 SASEGT. Trimming at V came to 7 bases and at J to 2 bases, leaving 5 bases not matched to a gene. In nucleotides, the CDR3 is TGTGCCAGCACAATGGGACTAGCGGACACAGATACGCAGTATTTT. It codes for CASTMGLADTDTQYF.

In DNA, the CDR3 is TGTGCCAGCAGCTTAGACAGAAGCTACGAGCAGTACTTC. Its translation: CASSLDRSYEQYF. V and J are TRBV7-6 and TRBJ2-7; D gene uncertain. There are 13 residues in the CDR3. Germline values: CDR1 SGHVS, CDR2 FNYEAQ. Trimming removed 1 base at V and 3 bases at J, with 7 bases between.

The V and J genes are TRBV18 and TRBJ2-3; 8 nucleotides align to TRBD1. The CDR3 length is 17 residues. The J segment lost 6 bases and the V segment lost 2 bases, leaving 13 bases of the junction unmatched. Per germline, CDR1 KGHSH and CDR2 LQKENI. CDR3 in amino acids: CASSPGVWTGNKDTQYF. CDR3 coding DNA: TGTGCCAGCTCACCAGGAGTTTGGACAGGGAACAAGGATACGCAGTATTTT.

The rearrangement joins TRBV5-6 to TRBJ2-1, with D unclear. This CDR3 contains 13 residues. Germline V CDR1 and CDR2: SGHDT, YYEEEE. V lost 0 bases and J 7 bases, leaving 8 bases between the germline ends. This CDR3 reads CASSLGARNEQFF. CDR3 nucleotides: TGTGCCAGCAGCTTGGGGGCGCGAAATGAGCAGTTCTTC.

This clone was observed a few times. The chain's CDR3 is CSVEDYREETYEQYF. For the CDR3, the DNA is TGCAGCGTTGAAGATTACCGGGAGGAGACCTACGAGCAGTACTTC. The V gene is TRBV29-1, the J gene TRBJ2-7, with 7 bases aligning to TRBD2. Germline V gene lookup returns CDR1 SQVTM and CDR2 ANQGSEA. The CDR3 length is 15 residues. V lost 0 bases, J lost 2 bases, and 7 bases stayed unmatched.

This clone has a single count. The chain has TRBV21-1 and TRBJ2-7; TRBD2 is taken as the D call from the table, unchecked against the DNA. TRBV21-1 is a recognized pseudogene. The CDR3 covers 11 residues. The DNA of the CDR3 is TGTGCCAGCACCTTGACTTACGAGCAGTACTTC. Translating it yields CASTLTYEQYF.

V is TRBV7-7 and J is TRBJ1-5; TRBD1 agrees at 8 bases. Unmatched junction bases numbered 6, after V lost 2 bases and J lost 6 bases. CDR3 length: 15 residues. The V gene's germline CDR1 is SSHAT and CDR2 FNYEAQ (reference sequence). As DNA, the CDR3 is TGTGCCAGCAGCTTAACCAGGGGGCAAATTCAGCCCCAGCATTTT. Translation: CASSLTRGQIQPQHF.

Worth noting for this clone: The sample has other DNA sequences that encode this CDR3 too. The chain recombines TRBV19 with TRBJ2-1; 13 nucleotides agree with TRBD2. There are 14 residues in the CDR3. Germline CDR1 LNHDA, CDR2 SQIVND (reference sequence). V shed 9 bases and J 6 bases; nucleotides not matched to a gene: 5. The chain's CDR3 is CASRTSGSGNEQFF. CDR3 in DNA: TGTGCCAGCAGGACTAGCGGGAGCGGCAATGAGCAGTTCTTC.

The rearrangement links TRBV9 to TRBJ2-7, with TRBD2 identical over 10 bases. Germline CDR1 reads SGDLS; CDR2 reads YYNGEE. The V gene end was trimmed by 1 base and the J gene end by 4 bases; junction bases not matched to a gene: 2. CDR3 length equals 14 residues. In DNA, the CDR3 is TGTGCCAGCAGCGTACAGACTAGCGGGTACGAGCAGTACTTC. Translation gives CASSVQTSGYEQYF.